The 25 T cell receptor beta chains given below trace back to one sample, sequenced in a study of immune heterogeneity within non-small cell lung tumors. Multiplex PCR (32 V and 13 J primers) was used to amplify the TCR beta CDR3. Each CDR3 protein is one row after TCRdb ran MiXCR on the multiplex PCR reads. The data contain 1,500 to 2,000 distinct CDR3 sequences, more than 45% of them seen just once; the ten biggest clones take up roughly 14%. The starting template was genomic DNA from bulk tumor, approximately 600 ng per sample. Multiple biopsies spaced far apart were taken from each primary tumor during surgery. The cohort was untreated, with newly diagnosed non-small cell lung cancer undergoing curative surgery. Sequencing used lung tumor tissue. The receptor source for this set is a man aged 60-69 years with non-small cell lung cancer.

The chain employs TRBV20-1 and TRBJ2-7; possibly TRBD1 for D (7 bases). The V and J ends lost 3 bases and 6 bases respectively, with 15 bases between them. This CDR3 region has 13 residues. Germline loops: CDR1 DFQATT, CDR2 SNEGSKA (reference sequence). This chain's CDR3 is CSASGGGGGEQYV. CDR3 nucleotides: TGCAGTGCTAGCGGAGGAGGGGGCGGCGAGCAGTACGTC.

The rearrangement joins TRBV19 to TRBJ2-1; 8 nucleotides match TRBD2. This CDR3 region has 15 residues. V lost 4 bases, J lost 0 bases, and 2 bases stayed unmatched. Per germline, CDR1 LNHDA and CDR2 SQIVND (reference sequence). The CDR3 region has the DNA TGTGCCAGTAGTACCGGGACTAGCTCCTACAATGAGCAGTTCTTC. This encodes CASSTGTSSYNEQFF.

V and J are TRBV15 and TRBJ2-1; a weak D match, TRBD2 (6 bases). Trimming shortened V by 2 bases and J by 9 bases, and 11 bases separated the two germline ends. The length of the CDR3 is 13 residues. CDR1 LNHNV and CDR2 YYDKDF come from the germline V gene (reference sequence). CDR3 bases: TGTGCCACCAGCAGATCCGGGGGAATTGAGCAGTTCTTC. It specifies CATSRSGGIEQFF.

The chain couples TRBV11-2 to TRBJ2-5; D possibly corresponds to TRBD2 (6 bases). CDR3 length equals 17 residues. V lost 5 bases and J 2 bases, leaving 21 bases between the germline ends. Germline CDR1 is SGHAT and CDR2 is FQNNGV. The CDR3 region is CASSTGETGTEQETQYF. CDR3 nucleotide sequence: TGTGCCAGCAGCACCGGGGAGACCGGGACTGAACAAGAGACCCAGTACTTC.

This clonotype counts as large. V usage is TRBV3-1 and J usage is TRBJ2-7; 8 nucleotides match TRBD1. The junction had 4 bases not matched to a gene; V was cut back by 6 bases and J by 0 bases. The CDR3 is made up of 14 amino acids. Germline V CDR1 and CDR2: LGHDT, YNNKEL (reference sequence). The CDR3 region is CASSRTGSSYEQYF. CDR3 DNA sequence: TGTGCCAGCAGTCGGACAGGGAGCTCCTACGAGCAGTACTTC.

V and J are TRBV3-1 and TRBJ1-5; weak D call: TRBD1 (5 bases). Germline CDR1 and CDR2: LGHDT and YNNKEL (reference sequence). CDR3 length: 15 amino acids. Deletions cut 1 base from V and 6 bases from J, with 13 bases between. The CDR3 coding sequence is TGTGCCAGCAGCCAAGTAATGGGACCAGGTCAGCCCCAGCATTTT. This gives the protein CASSQVMGPGQPQHF.

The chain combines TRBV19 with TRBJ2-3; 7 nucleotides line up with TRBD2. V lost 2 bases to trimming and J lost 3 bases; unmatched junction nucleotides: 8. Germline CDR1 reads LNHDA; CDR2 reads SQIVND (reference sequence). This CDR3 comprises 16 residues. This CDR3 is CASSIRGRAGTDTQYF. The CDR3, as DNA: TGTGCCAGTAGTATACGAGGGAGGGCCGGTACAGATACGCAGTATTTT.

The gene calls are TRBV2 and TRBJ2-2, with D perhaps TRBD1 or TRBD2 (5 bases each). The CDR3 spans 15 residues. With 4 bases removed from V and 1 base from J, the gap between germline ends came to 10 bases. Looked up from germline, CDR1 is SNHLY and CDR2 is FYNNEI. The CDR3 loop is CASSATRGNTGELFF. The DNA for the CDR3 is TGTGCCAGCAGTGCCACGAGGGGGAACACCGGGGAGCTGTTTTTT.

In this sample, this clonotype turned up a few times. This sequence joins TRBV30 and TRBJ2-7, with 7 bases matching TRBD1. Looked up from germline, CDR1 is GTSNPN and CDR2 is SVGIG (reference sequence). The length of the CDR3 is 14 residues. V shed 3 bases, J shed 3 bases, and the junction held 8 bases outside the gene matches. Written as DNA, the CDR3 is TGTGCCTGGAGCCCCGGGACAGACCTCTACGAGCAGTACGTC. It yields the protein CAWSPGTDLYEQYV.

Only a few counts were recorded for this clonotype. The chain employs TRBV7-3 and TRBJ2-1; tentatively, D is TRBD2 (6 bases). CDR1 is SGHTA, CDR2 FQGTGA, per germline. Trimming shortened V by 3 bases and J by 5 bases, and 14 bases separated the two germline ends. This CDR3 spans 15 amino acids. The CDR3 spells CASSFFGSFHNEQFF. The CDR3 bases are TGTGCCAGCAGCTTCTTCGGGAGTTTCCACAATGAGCAGTTCTTC.

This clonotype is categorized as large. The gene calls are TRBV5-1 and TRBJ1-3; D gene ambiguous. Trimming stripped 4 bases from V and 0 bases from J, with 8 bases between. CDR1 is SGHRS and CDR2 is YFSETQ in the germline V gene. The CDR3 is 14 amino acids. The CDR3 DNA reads TGCGCCAGCAGCCCACACATCTCTGGAAACACCATATATTTT. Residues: CASSPHISGNTIYF. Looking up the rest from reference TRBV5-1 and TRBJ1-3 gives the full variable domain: KAGVTQTPRYLIKTRGQQVTLSCSPISGHRSVSWYQQTPGQGLQFLFEYFSETQRNKGNFPGRFSGRQFSNSRSEMNVSTLELGDSALYLCASSPHISGNTIYFGEGSWLTVV.

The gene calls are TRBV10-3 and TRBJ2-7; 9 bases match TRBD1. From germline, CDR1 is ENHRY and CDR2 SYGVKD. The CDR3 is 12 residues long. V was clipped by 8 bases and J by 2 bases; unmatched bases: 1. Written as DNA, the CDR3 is TGTGCCATCGGGACAGGGACCTACGAGCAGTACTTC. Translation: CAIGTGTYEQYF.

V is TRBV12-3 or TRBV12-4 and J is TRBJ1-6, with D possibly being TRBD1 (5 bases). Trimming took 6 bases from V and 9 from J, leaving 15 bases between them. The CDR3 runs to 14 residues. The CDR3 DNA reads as TGTGCCAGCAGCCCGGACACCGATGTTTCACCCCTCCACTTT. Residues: CASSPDTDVSPLHF.

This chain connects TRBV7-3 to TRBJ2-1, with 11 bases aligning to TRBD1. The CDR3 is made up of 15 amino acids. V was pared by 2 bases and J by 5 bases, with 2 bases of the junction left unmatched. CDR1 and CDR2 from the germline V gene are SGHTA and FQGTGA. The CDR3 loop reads CASSLGQGANNEQFF. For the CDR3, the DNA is TGTGCCAGCAGCTTAGGACAGGGGGCAAACAATGAGCAGTTCTTC. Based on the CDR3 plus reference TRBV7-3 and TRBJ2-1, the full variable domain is GAGVSQTPSNKVTEKGKYVELRCDPISGHTALYWYRQSLGQGPEFLIYFQGTGAADDSGLPNDRFFAVRPEGSVSTLKIQRTERGDSAVYLCASSLGQGANNEQFFGPGTRLTVL.

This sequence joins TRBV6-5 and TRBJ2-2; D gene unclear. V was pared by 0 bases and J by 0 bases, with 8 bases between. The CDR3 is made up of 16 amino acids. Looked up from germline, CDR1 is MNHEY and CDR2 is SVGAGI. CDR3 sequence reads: CASSYSGNPNTGELFF. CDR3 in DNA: TGTGCCAGCAGTTACTCGGGAAACCCGAACACCGGGGAGCTGTTTTTT.

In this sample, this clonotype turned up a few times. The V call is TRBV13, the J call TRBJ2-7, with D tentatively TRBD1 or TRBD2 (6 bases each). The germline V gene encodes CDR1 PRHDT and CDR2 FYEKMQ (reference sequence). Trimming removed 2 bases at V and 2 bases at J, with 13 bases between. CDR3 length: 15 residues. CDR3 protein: CASSLRGANTYEQYF. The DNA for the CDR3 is TGTGCCAGCAGCTTAAGGGGGGCAAATACCTACGAGCAGTACTTC.

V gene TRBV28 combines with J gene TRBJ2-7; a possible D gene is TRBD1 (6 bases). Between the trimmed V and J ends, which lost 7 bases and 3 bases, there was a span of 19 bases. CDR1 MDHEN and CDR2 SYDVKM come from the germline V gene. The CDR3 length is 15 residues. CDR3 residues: CASTWGPGTFYEQYF. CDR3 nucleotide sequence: TGTGCCAGCACTTGGGGGCCGGGAACCTTCTACGAGCAGTACTTC.

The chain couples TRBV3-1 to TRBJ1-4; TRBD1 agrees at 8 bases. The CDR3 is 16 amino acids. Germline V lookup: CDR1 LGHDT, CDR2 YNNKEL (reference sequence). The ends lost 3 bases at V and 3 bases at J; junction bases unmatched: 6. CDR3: CASSHLWTGSNEKLFF. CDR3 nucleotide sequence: TGTGCCAGCAGCCACCTGTGGACAGGGTCTAATGAAAAACTGTTTTTT.

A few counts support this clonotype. This CDR3 is CSALADPATREQYF. The CDR3 nucleotides are TGCAGTGCTCTGGCGGATCCCGCCACTCGCGAGCAGTACTTC. The chain joins TRBV20-1 to TRBJ2-7, with D uncertain. V was cut by 5 bases and J by 6 bases, with 20 bases left in between. The V gene's germline CDR1 is DFQATT and CDR2 SNEGSKA (reference sequence). The CDR3 length is 14 residues.

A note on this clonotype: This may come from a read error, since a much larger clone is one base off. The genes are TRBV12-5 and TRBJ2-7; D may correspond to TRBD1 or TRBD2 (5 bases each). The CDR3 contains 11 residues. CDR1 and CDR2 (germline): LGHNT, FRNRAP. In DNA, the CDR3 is TGTTCTAGTGGGGACGCTAGCGAGCAGTACTTC. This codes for CSSGDASEQYF.

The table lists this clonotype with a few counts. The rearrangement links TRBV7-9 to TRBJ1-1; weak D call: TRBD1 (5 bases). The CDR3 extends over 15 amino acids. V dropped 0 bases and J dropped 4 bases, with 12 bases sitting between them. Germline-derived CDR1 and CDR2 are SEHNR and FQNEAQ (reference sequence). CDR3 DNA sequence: TGTGCCAGCAGCTTAGCTACCCCAGGGACCACTGAAGCTTTCTTT. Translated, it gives CASSLATPGTTEAFF.

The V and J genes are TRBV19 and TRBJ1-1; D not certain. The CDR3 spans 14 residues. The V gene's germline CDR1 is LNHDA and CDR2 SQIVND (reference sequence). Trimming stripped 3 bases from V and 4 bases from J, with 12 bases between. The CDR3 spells CASSMFGEATEAFF. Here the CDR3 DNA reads TGTGCCAGTAGTATGTTTGGTGAGGCCACTGAAGCTTTCTTT.

The CDR3 nucleotides are TGTGCCAGCAGCCCACTTGGCGGAGATCGCTACAATGAGCAGTTCTTC. Its protein is CASSPLGGDRYNEQFF. The J gene is TRBJ2-1, the V gene TRBV5-6; D uncertain. From germline, CDR1 is SGHDT and CDR2 YYEEEE. This CDR3 has 16 residues. Trimming took off 4 bases at V and 3 bases at J, with 17 bases between the two ends.

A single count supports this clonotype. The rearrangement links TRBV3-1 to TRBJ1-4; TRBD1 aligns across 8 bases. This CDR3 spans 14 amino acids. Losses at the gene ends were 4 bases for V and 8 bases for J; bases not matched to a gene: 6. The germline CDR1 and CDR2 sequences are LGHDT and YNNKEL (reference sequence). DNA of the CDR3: TGTGCCAGCAGCCCCGGACAGGGTGTAGAAAAACTGTTTTTT. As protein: CASSPGQGVEKLFF. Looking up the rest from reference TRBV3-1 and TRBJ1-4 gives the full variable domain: DTAVSQTPKYLVTQMGNDKSIKCEQNLGHDTMYWYKQDSKKFLKIMFSYNNKELIINETVPNRFSPKSPDKAHLNLHINSLELGDSAVYFCASSPGQGVEKLFFGSGTQLSVL.

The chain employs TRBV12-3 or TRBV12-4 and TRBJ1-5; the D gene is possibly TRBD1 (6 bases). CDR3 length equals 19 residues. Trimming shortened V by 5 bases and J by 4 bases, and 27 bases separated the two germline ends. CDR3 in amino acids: CASSPDIQWTDGGNQPQHF. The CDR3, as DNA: TGTGCCAGCAGTCCGGATATACAATGGACAGACGGAGGGAATCAGCCCCAGCATTTT.